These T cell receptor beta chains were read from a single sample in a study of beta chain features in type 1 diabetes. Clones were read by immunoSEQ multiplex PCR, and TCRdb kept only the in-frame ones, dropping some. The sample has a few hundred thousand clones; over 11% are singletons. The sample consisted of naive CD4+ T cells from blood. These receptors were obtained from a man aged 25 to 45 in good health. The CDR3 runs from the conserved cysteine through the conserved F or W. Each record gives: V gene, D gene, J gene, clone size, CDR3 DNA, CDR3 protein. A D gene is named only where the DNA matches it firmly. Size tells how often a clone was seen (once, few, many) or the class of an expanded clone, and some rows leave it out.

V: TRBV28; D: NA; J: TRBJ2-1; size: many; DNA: TGTGCCAGCAGTTTAGTGGGAAGCTCCTACAATGAGCAGTTCTTC; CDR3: CASSLVGSSYNEQFF
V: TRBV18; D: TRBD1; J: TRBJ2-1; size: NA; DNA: TGTGCCAGCTCCCCCGGACAGGTCTCCTACAATGAGCAGTTCTTC; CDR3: CASSPGQVSYNEQFF
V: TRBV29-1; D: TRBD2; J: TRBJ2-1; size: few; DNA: TGCAGCGTCCGGGAGGCCCCAGGGCCCAATGAGCAGTTCTTC; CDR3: CSVREAPGPNEQFF
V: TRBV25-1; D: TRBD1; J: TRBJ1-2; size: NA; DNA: TGTGCCAGCAGTGATCGACAGGGGGCGAGGGGCTACACCTTC; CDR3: CASSDRQGARGYTF
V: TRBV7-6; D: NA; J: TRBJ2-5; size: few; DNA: TGTGCCAGCAGCATGGAGTCCTTGGAGACCCAGTACTTC; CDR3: CASSMESLETQYF
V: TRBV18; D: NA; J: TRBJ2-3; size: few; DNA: TGTGCCAGCTCTGGTCTGAGCACAGATACGCAGTATTTT; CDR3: CASSGLSTDTQYF
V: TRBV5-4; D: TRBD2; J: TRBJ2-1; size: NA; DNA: TGTGCCAGCAGTTCCGGGACTAGCGGGAGTTATGAGCAGTTCTTC; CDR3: CASSSGTSGSYEQFF
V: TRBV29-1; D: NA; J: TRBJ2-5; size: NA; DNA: TGCAGCGTGACCCGATACTCTAAAGAGACCCAGTACTTC; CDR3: CSVTRYSKETQYF
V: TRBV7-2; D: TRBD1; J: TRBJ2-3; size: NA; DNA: TGTGCCAGCAGCCCAAGGACAGGGGGCACAGATACGCAGTATTTT; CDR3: CASSPRTGGTDTQYF
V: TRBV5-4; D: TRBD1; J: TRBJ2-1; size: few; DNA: TGTGCCAGCAGCCTTACAGGGGGCTATGAGCAGTTCTTC; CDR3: CASSLTGGYEQFF
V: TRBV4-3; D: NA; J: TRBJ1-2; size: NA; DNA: TGCGCCAGCAGCCGCCGAGGGGGAGACTATGGCTACACCTTC; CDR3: CASSRRGGDYGYTF
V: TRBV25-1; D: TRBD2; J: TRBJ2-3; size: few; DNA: TGTGCCAGCAGTAAGACTAGCGGGAGAGAAGGAGATACGCAGTATTTT; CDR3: CASSKTSGREGDTQYF
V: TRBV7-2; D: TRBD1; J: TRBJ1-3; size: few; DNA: TGTGCCAGCAGGACAGGGAGATCTGGAAACACCATATATTTT; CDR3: CASRTGRSGNTIYF
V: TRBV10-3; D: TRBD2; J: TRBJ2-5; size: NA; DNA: TGTGCCATCAGGCCTAGCGGGGGTCCTCGGGAGACCCAGTACTTC; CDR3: CAIRPSGGPRETQYF
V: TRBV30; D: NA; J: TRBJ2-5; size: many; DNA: TGTGCCAGTACAAGGAACCAAGAGACCCAGTACTTC; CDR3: CASTRNQETQYF
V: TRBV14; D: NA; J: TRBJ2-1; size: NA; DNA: TGTGCCAGCAGCTTCTACCTAGGGCTTGAGCAGTTCTTC; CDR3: CASSFYLGLEQFF
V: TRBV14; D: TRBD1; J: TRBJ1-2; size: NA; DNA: TGTGCCAGCAGCCAATCGATCGGGACAGCTACTAATAACTATGGCTACACCTTC; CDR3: CASSQSIGTATNNYGYTF
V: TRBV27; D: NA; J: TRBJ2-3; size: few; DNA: TGTGCCAGCAGACCCACTTATACGCAGTATTTT; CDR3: CASRPTYTQYF
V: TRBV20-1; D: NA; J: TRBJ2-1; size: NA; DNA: TGCAGTGTAGGATACAATGAGCAGTTCTTC; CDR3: CSVGYNEQFF
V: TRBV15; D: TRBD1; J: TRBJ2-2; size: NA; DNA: TGTGCCACCAGCGCAACCACAGGGGCGGGCGGGGAGCTGTTTTTT; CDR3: CATSATTGAGGELFF
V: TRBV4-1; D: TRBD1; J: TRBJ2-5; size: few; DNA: TGCGCCAGCAGCCCGGGGCGTGACAGGGAAGAGACCCAGTACTTC; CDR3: CASSPGRDREETQYF
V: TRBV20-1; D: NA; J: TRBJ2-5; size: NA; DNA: TGCAGTGGGGGGTTTAAAGAGACCCAGTACTTC; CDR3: CSGGFKETQYF
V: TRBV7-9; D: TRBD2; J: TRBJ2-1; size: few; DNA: TGTGCCAGCGGGCCCGGGGGGACTAGAAACAGCAATGAGCAGTTCTTC; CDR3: CASGPGGTRNSNEQFF
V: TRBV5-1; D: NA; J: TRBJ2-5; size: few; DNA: TGCGCCAGCAGCTTGGCCTTCAGGGATTCGGAGACCCAGTACTTC; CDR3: CASSLAFRDSETQYF
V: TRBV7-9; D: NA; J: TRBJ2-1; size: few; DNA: TGTGCCAGCAGCTGGGACGTGTTTGATGAGCAGTTCTTC; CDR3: CASSWDVFDEQFF
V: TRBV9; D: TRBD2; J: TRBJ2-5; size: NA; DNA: TGTGCCAGCAGCGTAGGGGGTAGCGGGAGTGGGGAGACCCAGTACTTC; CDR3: CASSVGGSGSGETQYF
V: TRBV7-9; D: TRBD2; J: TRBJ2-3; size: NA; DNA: TGTGCCAGCAGCCCCCTAGCGGGAGGGCCAACAGATACGCAGTATTTT; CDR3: CASSPLAGGPTDTQYF
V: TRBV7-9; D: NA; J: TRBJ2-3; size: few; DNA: TGTGCCAGCAGCTTAATGGACTTTAGCACAGATACGCAGTATTTT; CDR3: CASSLMDFSTDTQYF
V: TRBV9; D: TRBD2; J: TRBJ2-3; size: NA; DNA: TGTGCCAGCAGCGGGACTAGCGGGGGGGCAGATACGCAGTATTTT; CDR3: CASSGTSGGADTQYF
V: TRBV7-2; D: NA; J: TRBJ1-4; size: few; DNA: TGTGCCAGCAGCTTAAGCCGGTCGGCAGGTACTAATGAAAAACTGTTTTTT; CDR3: CASSLSRSAGTNEKLFF
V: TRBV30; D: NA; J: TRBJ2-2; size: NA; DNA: TGTGCCTGGAGTAGGGCAGTCACCGGGGAGCTGTTTTTT; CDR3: CAWSRAVTGELFF
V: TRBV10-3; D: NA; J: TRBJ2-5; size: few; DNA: TGTGCCATCACCGCAGGGTACCAAGAGACCCAGTACTTC; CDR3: CAITAGYQETQYF
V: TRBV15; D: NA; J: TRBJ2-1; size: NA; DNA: TGTGCCACCAGCAGAAGAGGCCTTAACAATGAGCAGTTCTTC; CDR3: CATSRRGLNNEQFF
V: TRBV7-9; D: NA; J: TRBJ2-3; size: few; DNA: TGTGCCAGCAGCTTAGGACGGGCCGCAGATACGCAGTATTTT; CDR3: CASSLGRAADTQYF
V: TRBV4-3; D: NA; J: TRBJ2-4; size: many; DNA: TGCGCCAGCAGCCAGGATAATCCGGCAGCCAAAAACATTCAGTACTTC; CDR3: CASSQDNPAAKNIQYF
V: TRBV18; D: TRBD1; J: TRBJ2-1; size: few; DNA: TGTGCCAGCTCACTAGGACAGGTTGAGCAGTTCTTC; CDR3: CASSLGQVEQFF
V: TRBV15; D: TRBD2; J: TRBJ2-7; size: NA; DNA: TGTGCCACCAGCAGGGGACTAGTCTACGAGCAGTACTTC; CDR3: CATSRGLVYEQYF
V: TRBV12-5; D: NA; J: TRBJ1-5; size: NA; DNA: TGTGCTAGTGCCCTGACGGGGGTTGGCAATCAGCCCCAGCATTTT; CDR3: CASALTGVGNQPQHF
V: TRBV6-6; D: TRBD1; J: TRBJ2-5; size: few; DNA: TGTGCCAGCAGTTACTCGACAGGGTTGTTGACCCAGTACTTC; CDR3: CASSYSTGLLTQYF
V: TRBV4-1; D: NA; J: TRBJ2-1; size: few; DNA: TGCGCCAGCAGCCCGGGTAGATCCGCTAACGGTGAGCAGTTCTTC; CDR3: CASSPGRSANGEQFF
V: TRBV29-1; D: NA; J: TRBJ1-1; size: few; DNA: TGCAGCGTGGGGTCAAGAGCTGAAGCTTTCTTT; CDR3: CSVGSRAEAFF
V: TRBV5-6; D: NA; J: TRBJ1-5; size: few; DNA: TGTGCCAGCAGCGACACGAGGGGCGGCAATCAGCCCCAGCATTTT; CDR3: CASSDTRGGNQPQHF
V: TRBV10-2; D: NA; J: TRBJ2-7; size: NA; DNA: TGCGCCAGCAGGGAATTGGTTGTTCTATACGAGCAGTACTTC; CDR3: CASRELVVLYEQYF
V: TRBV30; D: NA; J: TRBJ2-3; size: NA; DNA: TGTGCCTGGAGGGGTGGGGTAGATACGCAGTATTTT; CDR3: CAWRGGVDTQYF
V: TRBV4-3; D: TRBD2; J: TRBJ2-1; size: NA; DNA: TGCGCCAGCAGCCAAGAAGCAGCGGGGGGGCCGCAGGAGCAGTTCTTC; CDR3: CASSQEAAGGPQEQFF
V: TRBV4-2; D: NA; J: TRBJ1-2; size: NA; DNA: TGTGCCAGCAGCCAAGAATCGGGCCAGAGGTGGGGCTACACCTTC; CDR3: CASSQESGQRWGYTF
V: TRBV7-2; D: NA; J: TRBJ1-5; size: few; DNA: TGTGCCAGCAGCTCAGGGATGGGTCAGCCCCAGCATTTT; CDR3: CASSSGMGQPQHF
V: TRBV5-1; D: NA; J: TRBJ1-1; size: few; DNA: TGCGCCAGCAGCTCGTTGACAGGGAACACTGAAGCTTTCTTT; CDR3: CASSSLTGNTEAFF
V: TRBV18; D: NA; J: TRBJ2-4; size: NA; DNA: TGTGCCAGCTCACCGGGGGGGCTCGGCAAAAACATTCAGTACTTC; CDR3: CASSPGGLGKNIQYF
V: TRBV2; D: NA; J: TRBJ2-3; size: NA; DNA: TGTGCCAGCTCCGAGGGAGATACGCAGTATTTT; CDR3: CASSEGDTQYF
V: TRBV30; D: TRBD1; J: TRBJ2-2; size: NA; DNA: TGTGCCTGGAGTGTAGGGACAGGGTACACCGGGGAGCTGTTTTTT; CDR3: CAWSVGTGYTGELFF
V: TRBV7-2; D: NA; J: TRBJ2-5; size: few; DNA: TGTGCCACGTACTCTCAAGAGACCCAGTACTTC; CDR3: CATYSQETQYF
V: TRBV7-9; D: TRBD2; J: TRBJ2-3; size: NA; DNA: TGTGCCAGCAGTCCACTAGCGGGAGGAGATACGCAGTATTTT; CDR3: CASSPLAGGDTQYF
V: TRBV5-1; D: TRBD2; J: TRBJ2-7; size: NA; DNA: TGCGCCAGCAGCTTGGCGACTAGCGGGGGGTACGAGCAGTACTTC; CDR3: CASSLATSGGYEQYF